Detailed here is one T cell receptor beta chain. Its specificity is not known. V was cut by 1 base and J by 1 base, with 9 bases left in between. The CDR3 spans 15 residues. Germline loops: CDR1 SEHNR, CDR2 FQNEAQ (reference sequence). These data originate in a study of cytomegalovirus exposure and HLA in healthy donors. Study-level results: With high specificity and sensitivity, the classifier reportedly diagnosed cytomegalovirus status. Later analysis identified several of the most significant clusters that appeared linked to common viral pathogens. Productive rates of about 87% or about 30% were seen for most TCR beta V segments in an earlier analysis. Most CMV-associated TCR beta chains appeared HLA-restricted in a later analysis.

It was with 60 Vbeta and 13 Jbeta primers that the PCR ran. Profiled with immunoSEQ multiplex PCR; TCRdb holds only in-frame clones, not every one. The sample comprises around 150,000 clones, more than 70% of which are singletons, and approximately 1.1% rests with the top ten. The TCR was taken from a male donor in good health and CMV-seronegative. The chain has TRBV7-9 and TRBJ2-3, with D possibly matching TRBD2 (6 bases). Sequenced material: PBMCs. CDR3 DNA sequence: TGTGCCAGCAGCTTAGGGCAGCGGGGCACAGATACGCAGTATTTT. As protein: CASSLGQRGTDTQYF.